This TCR beta chain appears in the sequencing data of a study of spatial heterogeneity in lung cancer. Study-level background: The library had UMIs, and each TCR and UMI pair averaged more than ten raw reads.

The presence of a unique molecular identifier marked each TCR cDNA molecule. TCRdb re-analysed the 5' RACE reads in MiXCR, keeping a single row per CDR3 protein. This sample has 40,000 to 50,000 distinct CDR3 sequences, with about 7.4% found just once. Time point described: sample taken at primary tumor resection. No cells were sorted before sequencing. The whole RNA sequenced was extracted from tumor, nontumor lung or frozen PBMC. The V segment lost 1 base and the J segment 3 bases; nucleotides outside the gene matches: 1. The CDR3 consists of 17 residues. Germline V lookup: CDR1 LGHNA, CDR2 YNFKEQ. Specimen: PBMCs, collected at surgery. The rearrangement joins TRBV4-2 to TRBJ2-1, with 15 nucleotides matching TRBD2. The receptor was derived from a female donor with early-stage non-small cell lung cancer. The CDR3 DNA reads as TGTGCCAGCAGCCAAGGGACTAGCGGGGGGGACTACAATGAGCAGTTCTTC. Residues: CASSQGTSGGDYNEQFF.